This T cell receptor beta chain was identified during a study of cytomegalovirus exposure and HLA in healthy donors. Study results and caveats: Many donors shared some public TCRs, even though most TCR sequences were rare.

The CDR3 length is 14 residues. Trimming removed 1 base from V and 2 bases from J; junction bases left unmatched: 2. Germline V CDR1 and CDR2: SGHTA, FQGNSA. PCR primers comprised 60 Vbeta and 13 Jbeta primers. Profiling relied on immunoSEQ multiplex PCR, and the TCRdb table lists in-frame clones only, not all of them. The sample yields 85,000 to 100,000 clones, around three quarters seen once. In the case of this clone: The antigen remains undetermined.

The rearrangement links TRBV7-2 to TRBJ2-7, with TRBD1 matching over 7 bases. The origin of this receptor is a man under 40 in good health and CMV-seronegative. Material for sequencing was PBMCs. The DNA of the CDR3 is TGTGCCAGCAGCTTAGGCACAGGGGCCTACGAGCAGTACTTC. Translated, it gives CASSLGTGAYEQYF.